This T cell receptor (beta chain) was sequenced for a study of T-cell memory formation after mild COVID-19. On the study more broadly: Each donor largely had its own TCR clusters.

TCRdb redid the calling of the 5' RACE reads with MiXCR, one entry per CDR3 protein. The repertoire holds roughly 130,000 distinct CDR3 sequences, about a sixth seen once, with approximately 15% in the top ten. V was pared by 8 bases and J by 1 base, with 13 bases between. The CDR3 sequence is 14 residues long. The V gene's germline CDR1 is MNHEY and CDR2 SVGAGI. The J gene is TRBJ2-3, the V gene TRBV6-5, with D perhaps being TRBD1 or TRBD2 (5 bases each). The TCR comes from an adult woman who had mild COVID-19 (a few samples of this study predate the infection). Cell type and time point are not known. The specimen was PBMCs or a T cell subset sorted from them (not recorded which). CDR3 coding DNA: TGTGCCAGCGGGGGATCAGGAGGCACAGATACGCAGTATTTT. This gives the protein CASGGSGGTDTQYF.